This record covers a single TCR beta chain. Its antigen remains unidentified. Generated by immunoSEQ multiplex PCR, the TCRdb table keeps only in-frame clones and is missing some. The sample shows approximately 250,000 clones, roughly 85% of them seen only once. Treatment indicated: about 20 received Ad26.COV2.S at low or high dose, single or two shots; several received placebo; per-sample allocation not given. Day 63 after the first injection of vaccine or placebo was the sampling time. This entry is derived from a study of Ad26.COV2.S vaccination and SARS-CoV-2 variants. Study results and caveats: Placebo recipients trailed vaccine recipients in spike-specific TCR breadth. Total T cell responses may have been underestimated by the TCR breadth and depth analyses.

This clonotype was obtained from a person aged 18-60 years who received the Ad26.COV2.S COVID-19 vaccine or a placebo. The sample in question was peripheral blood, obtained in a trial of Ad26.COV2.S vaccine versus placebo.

The CDR3 region is CASKTRDRDTEAFF. The CDR3 coding sequence is TGTGCCAGCAAAACCCGGGACAGGGACACTGAAGCTTTCTTT. The chain joins TRBV6-7 to TRBJ1-1, with 9 bases fitting TRBD1. TRBV6-7 belongs to the ORF category, with a function that is uncertain. V dropped 7 bases and J dropped 3; count of bases not matched to a gene: 6. The CDR3 has 14 amino acids.